This T cell receptor (beta chain) derives from a study of beta chain features in type 1 diabetes (dated by TCRdb to about 2018). Some background on the complete study: No differences in mean age, gender distribution, total cell number or subset yield were found between patients and healthy donors. The study compared TCRB repertoires of sorted circulating CD4+ T cell subsets between recently diagnosed type 1 diabetes patients and matched healthy donors. Naive and central memory subsets were obtained from all 28 donors, but regulatory and stem cell-like memory subsets were isolated from only 8 patients and about 8 healthy donors. A total of about 100,000,000 sorted cells were examined across all samples, and RNA yield correlated strongly with the number of cells per subset. Paper-wide results and their limitations: In all four CD4+ subsets, TCRB CDR3 length was moderately but significantly shorter in type 1 diabetes patients. PCR may preferentially amplify shorter templates, but because patient and control samples were amplified and corrected together, any resulting skew would affect both groups equally. Only small numbers of individuals were included in the HLA sub-analyses, which left unresolved whether HLA type had any influence on TCRB rearrangement. At VDJ recombination sites, type 1 diabetes patients had fewer insertions and more deleted nucleotides, which implies abnormalities in thymic rearrangement. Because cDNA rather than genomic DNA was sequenced, highly expressing activated cells could have been over-represented, although no difference in activation and CD3 levels was found between groups. Naive, central memory and regulatory TCRB repertoires appeared to be more similar among patients than among healthy donors.

All of the isolated RNA was reverse transcribed with the High Capacity cDNA Reverse Transcription Kit, so expressed TCRB transcripts were sequenced. Deep immunoSEQ sequencing was performed on naive, central memory and regulatory T cell samples, with an average of roughly 3.6 million total reads per sample. After sorted cells were lysed in RLT buffer, RNA was extracted with DNase-treated RNeasy Micro or Mini kits, with the choice depending on cell number. To prevent cross-contamination, every cell subset was processed on its own, while patient and healthy donor samples were processed together. The immunoSEQ multiplex PCR was used to amplify TCRB sequences from cDNA, generating 87-bp fragments that spanned the CDR3 region. The amplicons were sequenced using the Illumina HiSeq platform. For the original study's pipeline: PCR bias was computationally corrected using synthetic template baselines, reads within Hamming distance 2 were collapsed, and singletons that could not be merged were discarded. Reads were aligned to IMGT to assign V, D and J genes, CDR3 length, and insertions or deletions at six rearrangement sites. Clonotype counts were normalized to sorted cell number within each subset before computing true diversity and Gini coefficients with the tcR R package. The overlap coefficient, calculated on TCRB nucleotide sequences, was used to measure repertoire sharing. Out-of-frame TCRB sequences from naive cells were analyzed to stand in for the pre-selection repertoire. This immuneACCESS table, as held by TCRdb, lists in-frame sequences with V and J called but not all clones. Of the missing ones, under half trace to an unresolved V gene in checked studies; the others have no known cause. V and J calls and clone size come straight from that table; D and trimming were deduced from the DNA. The sample table holds 200,000 to 300,000 clones, of which more than 11% were seen once. The biggest ten clones account for roughly 0.019% of the sample.

Trimming accounts for 1 base at V and 4 bases at J, while the number of junction bases matched to no gene is 4. Counted from cysteine to phenylalanine, this CDR3 has 15 amino acids. Solely the CDR3 DNA is kept, with 45 bases framed from the first base. The germline V gene (reference sequence) yields GTSNPN for CDR1 and SVGIG for CDR2. From each donor, a single peripheral blood sample of approximately 0.11 L on average was drawn into heparinised tubes. Using a panel that included CD45RO, CCR7, CD25, CD127, CD95 and CD27, naive, central memory, regulatory and stem cell-like memory CD4+ T cells were sorted on a BD FACSAria II. All sorted populations exceeded 95% purity. Right away, PBMCs were isolated by Lymphoprep density gradient centrifugation and were stained directly, with no culture step. Samples were stained and sorted in pairs, with one healthy donor and one patient per experiment, so that batch effects were minimized.

This clone was found a few times. What this receptor recognizes is not known. No much larger clone exists at a distance of one base, and base qualities are not known. Sequencing input: naive CD4+ T cells from blood. This specimen's cell subset or site label, interpreted: true naive CD4+ T cells. The chain joins TRBV30 to TRBJ1-6; the junction holds 7 bases that match TRBD1. This TCR came from a man between 25 and 39 years old with type 1 diabetes. The CDR3 has the sequence CAWSGDSPYNSPLHF. The bases are TGTGCCTGGAGTGGGGACAGTCCGTATAATTCACCCCTCCACTTT. The variable domain in full, with residues beyond the CDR3 obtained from the reference TRBV30 and TRBJ1-6 genes, is SQTIHQWPATLVQPVGSPLSLECTVEGTSNPNLYWYRQAAGRGLQLLFYSVGIGQISSEVPQNLSASRPQDRQFILSSKKLLLSDSGFYLCAWSGDSPYNSPLHFGNGTRLTVT.